What follows are 3 T cell receptor beta chains derived from one specimen sequenced in a study of OX40 agonist ivuxolimab in advanced cancers. TCRdb's table, derived via immunoSEQ multiplex PCR, lists solely in-frame clones and lacks some. There are about 40,000 clones in the sample; 88% occur only once, and about 12% lies in the top ten. Sample: CD4+ or CD8+ T cells sorted from blood, taken in a trial of the OX40 agonist ivuxolimab. Receptors originate from an adult with an advanced solid tumor such as melanoma, head and neck, liver or kidney cancer.

V usage is TRBV5-4 and J usage is TRBJ1-6; maybe TRBD1 (6 bases). The germline gives CDR1 SGHNT, CDR2 YYREEE (reference sequence). V lost 3 bases, J lost 7 bases, and 14 bases lay in between. The CDR3 sequence is 15 residues long. The CDR3 nucleotides read TGTGCCAGCAGCTCCCAGGGGTATGAGAATTCACCCCTCCACTTT. Encoded protein: CASSSQGYENSPLHF.

A single count supports this clone. The genes are TRBV19 and TRBJ2-7, with 9 bases matching TRBD1. The germline V gene encodes CDR1 LNHDA and CDR2 SQIVND (reference sequence). The CDR3 has 15 amino acids. Trimming at V came to 3 bases and at J to 4 bases, leaving 7 bases not matched to a gene. In nucleotides, the CDR3 is TGTGCCAGTAGTATCGGCACAGGGGGCAAATACGAGCAGTACTTC. Amino acids: CASSIGTGGKYEQYF. The whole variable domain, filled in from reference TRBV19 and TRBJ2-7, reads DGGITQSPKYLFRKEGQNVTLSCEQNLNHDAMYWYRQDPGQGLRLIYYSQIVNDFQKGDIAEGYSVSREKKESFPLTVTSAQKNPTAFYLCASSIGTGGKYEQYFGPGTRLTVT.

This chain links TRBV6-5 with TRBJ1-1, with D perhaps TRBD1 (5 bases). The CDR3 runs to 15 residues. V was trimmed by 4 bases and J by 0 bases, leaving 12 bases between them. Germline-derived CDR1 and CDR2 are MNHEY and SVGAGI. CDR3 sequence reads: CASSFAGEVNTEAFF. The CDR3 nucleotides read TGTGCCAGCAGTTTCGCGGGGGAAGTGAACACTGAAGCTTTCTTT.